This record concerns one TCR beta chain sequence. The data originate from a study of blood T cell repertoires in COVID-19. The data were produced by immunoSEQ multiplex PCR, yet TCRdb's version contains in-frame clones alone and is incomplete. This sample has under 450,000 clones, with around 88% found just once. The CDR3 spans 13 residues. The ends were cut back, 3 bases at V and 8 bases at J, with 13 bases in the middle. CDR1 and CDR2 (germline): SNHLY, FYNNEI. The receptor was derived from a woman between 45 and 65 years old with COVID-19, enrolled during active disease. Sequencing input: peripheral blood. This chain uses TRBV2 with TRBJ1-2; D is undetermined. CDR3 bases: TGTGCCAGCAGTGAGGAGATTCTCTCCGGCTACACCTTC. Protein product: CASSEEILSGYTF.